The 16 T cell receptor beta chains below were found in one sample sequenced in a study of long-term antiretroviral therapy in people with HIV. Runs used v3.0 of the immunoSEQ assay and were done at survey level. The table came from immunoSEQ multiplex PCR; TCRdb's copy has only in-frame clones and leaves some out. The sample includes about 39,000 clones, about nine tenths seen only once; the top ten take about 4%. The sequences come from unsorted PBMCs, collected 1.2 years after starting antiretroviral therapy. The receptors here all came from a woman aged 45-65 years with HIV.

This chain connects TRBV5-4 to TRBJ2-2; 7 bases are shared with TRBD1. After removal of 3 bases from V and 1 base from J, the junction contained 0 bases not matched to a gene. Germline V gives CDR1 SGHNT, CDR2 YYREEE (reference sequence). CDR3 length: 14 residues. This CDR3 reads CASSWTGNTGELFF. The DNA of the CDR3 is TGTGCCAGCAGCTGGACAGGGAACACCGGGGAGCTGTTTTTT.

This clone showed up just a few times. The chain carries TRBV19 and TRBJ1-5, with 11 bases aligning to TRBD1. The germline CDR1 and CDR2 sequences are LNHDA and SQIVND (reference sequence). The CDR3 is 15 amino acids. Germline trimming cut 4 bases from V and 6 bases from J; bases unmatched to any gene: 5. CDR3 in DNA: TGTGCCAGTAGTAGAGGGGACAGGGGGGTTCAGCCCCAGCATTTT. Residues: CASSRGDRGVQPQHF.

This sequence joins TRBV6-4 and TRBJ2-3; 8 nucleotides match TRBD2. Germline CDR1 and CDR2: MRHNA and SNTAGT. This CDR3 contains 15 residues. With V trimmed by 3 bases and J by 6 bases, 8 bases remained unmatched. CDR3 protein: CASSDSAGGRDTQYF. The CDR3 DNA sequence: TGTGCCAGCAGTGATTCTGCGGGGGGTAGGGATACGCAGTATTTT.

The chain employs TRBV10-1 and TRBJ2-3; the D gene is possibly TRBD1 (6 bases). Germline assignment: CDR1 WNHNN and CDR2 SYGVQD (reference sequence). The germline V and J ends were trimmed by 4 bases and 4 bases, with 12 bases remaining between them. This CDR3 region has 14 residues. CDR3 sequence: CASSVGRGADTQYF. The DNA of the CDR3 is TGCGCCAGCAGTGTTGGCAGGGGCGCAGATACGCAGTATTTT.

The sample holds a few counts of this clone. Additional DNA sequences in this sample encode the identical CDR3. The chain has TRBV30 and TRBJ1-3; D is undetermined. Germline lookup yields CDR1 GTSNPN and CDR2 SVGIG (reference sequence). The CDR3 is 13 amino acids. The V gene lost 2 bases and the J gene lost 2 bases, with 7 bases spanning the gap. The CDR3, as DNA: TGTGCCTGGAGTTGGGGAACTGGAAACACCATATATTTT. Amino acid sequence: CAWSWGTGNTIYF. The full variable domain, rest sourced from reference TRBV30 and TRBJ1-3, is SQTIHQWPATLVQPVGSPLSLECTVEGTSNPNLYWYRQAAGRGLQLLFYSVGIGQISSEVPQNLSASRPQDRQFILSSKKLLLSDSGFYLCAWSWGTGNTIYFGEGSWLTVV.

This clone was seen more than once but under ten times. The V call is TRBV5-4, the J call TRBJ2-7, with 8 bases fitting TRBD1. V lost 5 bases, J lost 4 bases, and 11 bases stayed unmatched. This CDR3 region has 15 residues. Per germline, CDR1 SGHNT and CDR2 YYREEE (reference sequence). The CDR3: CASRLTGDGMYEQYF. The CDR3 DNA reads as TGTGCCAGCAGGTTGACAGGGGATGGAATGTACGAGCAGTACTTC.

The DNA of the CDR3 is TGTGCCAGCAGTGGCGAGGGACACCCGAACACCGGGGAGCTGTTTTTT. Translating gives CASSGEGHPNTGELFF. The chain has TRBV2 and TRBJ2-2, with a possible D match to TRBD1 (6 bases). The germline V gene encodes CDR1 SNHLY and CDR2 FYNNEI. The V end was cut by 4 bases, the J end by 0 bases, with 12 bases between. This CDR3 has 16 residues.

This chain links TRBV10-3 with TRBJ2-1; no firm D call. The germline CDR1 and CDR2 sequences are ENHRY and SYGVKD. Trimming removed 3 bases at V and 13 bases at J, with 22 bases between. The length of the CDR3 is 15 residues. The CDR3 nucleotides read TGTGCCATCAGTGACCAGGAAACGGCGGCCACCCGACAGTTCTTC. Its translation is CAISDQETAATRQFF.

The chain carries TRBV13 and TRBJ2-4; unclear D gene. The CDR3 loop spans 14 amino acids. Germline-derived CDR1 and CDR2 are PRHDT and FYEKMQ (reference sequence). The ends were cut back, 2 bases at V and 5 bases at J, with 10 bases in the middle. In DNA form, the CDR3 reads TGTGCCAGCAGCTTAACCACAACCGAAAACATTCAGTACTTC. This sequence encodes CASSLTTTENIQYF.

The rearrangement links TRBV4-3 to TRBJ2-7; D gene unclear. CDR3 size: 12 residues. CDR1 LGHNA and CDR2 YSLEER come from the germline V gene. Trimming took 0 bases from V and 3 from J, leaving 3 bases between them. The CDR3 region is CASSQDGYEQYF. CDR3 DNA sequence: TGCGCCAGCAGCCAAGACGGCTACGAGCAGTACTTC.

The DNA for the CDR3 is TGTGCCAGCAGGAAGGGACAGGGGTCCAATTATGGCTACACCTTC. The encoded protein is CASRKGQGSNYGYTF. This rearrangement joins TRBV6-5 to TRBJ1-2; 10 nucleotides agree with TRBD1. The J segment lost 5 bases and the V segment lost 6 bases, leaving 9 bases of the junction unmatched. CDR3 length equals 15 residues. CDR1 and CDR2 from the germline V gene are MNHEY and SVGAGI.

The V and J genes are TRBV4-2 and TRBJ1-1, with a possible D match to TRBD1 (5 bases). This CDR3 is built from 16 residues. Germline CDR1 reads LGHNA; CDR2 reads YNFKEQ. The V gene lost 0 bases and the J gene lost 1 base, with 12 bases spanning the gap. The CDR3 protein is CASSQDLAGTNTEAFF. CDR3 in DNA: TGTGCCAGCAGCCAAGATCTTGCAGGGACGAACACTGAAGCTTTCTTT.

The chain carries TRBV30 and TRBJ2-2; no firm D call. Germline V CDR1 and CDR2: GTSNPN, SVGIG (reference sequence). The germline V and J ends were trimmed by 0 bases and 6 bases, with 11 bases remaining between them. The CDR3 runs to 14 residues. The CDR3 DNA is TGTGCCTGGAGTGTACGGCCCAACGCCGGGGAGCTGTTTTTT. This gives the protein CAWSVRPNAGELFF.

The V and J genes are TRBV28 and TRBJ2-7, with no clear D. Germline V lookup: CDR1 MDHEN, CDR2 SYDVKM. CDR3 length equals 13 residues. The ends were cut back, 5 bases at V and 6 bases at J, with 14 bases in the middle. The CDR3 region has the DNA TGTGCCAGCAGTCCCCCGCAAACGGGCGAGCAGTACTTC. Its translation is CASSPPQTGEQYF.

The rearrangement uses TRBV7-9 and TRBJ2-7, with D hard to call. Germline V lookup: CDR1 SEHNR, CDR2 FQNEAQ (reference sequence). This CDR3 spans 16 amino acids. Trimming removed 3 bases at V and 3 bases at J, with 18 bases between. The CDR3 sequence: CASSFLRQESLYEQYF. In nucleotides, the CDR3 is TGTGCCAGCAGCTTTCTCCGGCAGGAAAGCCTCTACGAGCAGTACTTC.

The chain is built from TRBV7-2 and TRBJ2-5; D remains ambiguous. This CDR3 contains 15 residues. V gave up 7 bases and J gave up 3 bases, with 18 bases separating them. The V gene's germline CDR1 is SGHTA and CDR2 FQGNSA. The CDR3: CASILDASREETQYF. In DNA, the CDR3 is TGTGCCAGCATCCTGGACGCCTCCCGGGAAGAGACCCAGTACTTC.